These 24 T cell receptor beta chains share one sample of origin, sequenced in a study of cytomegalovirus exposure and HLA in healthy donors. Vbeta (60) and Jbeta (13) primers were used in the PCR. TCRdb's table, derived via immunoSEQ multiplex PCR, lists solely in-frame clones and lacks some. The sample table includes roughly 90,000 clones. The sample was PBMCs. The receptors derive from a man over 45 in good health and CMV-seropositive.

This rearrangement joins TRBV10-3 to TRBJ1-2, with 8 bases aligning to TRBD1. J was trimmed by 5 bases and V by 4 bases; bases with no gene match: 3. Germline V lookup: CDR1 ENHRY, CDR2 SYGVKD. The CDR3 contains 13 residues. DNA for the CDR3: TGTGCCATCAGTGCTACAGGGGGATATGGCTACACCTTC. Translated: CAISATGGYGYTF.

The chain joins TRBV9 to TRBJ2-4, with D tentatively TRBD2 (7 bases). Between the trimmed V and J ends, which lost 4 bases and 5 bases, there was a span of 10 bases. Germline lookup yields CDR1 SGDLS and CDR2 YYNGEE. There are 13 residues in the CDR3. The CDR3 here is CASSKGGQNIQYF. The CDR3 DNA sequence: TGTGCCAGCAGCAAGGGGGGGCAAAACATTCAGTACTTC. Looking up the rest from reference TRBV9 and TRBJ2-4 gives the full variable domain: DSGVTQTPKHLITATGQRVTLRCSPRSGDLSVYWYQQSLDQGLQFLIQYYNGEERAKGNILERFSAQQFPDLHSELNLSSLELGDSALYFCASSKGGQNIQYFGAGTRLSVL.

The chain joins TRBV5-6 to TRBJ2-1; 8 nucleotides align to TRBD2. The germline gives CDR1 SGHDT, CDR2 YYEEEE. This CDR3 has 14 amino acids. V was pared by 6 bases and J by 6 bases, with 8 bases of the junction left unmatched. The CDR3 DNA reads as TGTGCCAGCATCCCGGGACTAGAGGGCAATGAGCAGTTCTTC. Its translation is CASIPGLEGNEQFF.

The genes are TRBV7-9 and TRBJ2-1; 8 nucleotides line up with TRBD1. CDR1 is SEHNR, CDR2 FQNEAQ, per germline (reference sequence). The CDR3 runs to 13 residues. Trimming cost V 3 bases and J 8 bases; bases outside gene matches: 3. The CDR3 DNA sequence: TGTGCCAGCAGCTTTGGACAGGGCGATGAGCAGTTCTTC. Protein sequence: CASSFGQGDEQFF.

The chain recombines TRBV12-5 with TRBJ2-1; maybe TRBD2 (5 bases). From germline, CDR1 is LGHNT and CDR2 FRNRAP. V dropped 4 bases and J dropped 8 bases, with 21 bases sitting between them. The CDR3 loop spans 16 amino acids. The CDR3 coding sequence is TGTGCTAGTGGTTCGTCCCGGGAACGAGCGGTTGATGAGCAGTTCTTC. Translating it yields CASGSSRERAVDEQFF.

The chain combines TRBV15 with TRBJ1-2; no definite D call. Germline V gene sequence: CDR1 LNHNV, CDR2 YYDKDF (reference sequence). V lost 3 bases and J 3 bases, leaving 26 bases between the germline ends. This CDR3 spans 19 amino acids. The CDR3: CATSRPDLADSRVHYGYTF. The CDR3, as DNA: TGTGCCACCAGCAGGCCGGATTTAGCGGATTCCCGGGTCCACTATGGCTACACCTTC.

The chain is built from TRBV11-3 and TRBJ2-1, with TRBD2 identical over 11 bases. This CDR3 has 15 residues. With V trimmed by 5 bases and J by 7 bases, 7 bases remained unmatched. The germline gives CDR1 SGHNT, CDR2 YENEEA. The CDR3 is CASSPRRTSGNEQFF. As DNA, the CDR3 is TGTGCCAGCAGCCCACGTCGGACTAGCGGGAATGAGCAGTTCTTC.

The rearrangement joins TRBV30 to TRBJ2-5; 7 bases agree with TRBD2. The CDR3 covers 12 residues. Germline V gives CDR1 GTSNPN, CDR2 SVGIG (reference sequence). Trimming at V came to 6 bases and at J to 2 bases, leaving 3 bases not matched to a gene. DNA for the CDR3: TGTGCCTGTGGACTAGGACAAGAGACCCAGTACTTC. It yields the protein CACGLGQETQYF.

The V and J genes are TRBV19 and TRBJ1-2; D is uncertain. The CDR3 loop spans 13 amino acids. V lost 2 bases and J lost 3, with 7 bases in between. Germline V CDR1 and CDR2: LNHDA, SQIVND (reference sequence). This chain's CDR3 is CASSIWGDYGYTF. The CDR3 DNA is TGTGCCAGTAGTATATGGGGAGACTATGGCTACACCTTC.

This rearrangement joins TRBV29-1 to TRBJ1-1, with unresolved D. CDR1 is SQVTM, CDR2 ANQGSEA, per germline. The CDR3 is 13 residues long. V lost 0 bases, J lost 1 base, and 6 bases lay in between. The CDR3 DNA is TGCAGCGTTGAAGAATCGGGGAACACTGAAGCTTTCTTT. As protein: CSVEESGNTEAFF.

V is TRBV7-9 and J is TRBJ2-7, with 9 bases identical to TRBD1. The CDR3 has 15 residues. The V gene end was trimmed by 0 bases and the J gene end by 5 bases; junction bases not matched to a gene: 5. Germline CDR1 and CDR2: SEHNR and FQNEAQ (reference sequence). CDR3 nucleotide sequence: TGTGCCAGCAGCTTAGCGGGACAGGGTAACCACGAGCAGTACGTC. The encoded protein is CASSLAGQGNHEQYV.

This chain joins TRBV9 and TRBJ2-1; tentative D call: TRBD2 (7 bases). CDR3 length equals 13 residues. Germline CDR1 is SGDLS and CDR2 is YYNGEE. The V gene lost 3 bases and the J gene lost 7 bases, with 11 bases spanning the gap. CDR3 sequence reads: CASSEGGGNEQFF. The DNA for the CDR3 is TGTGCCAGCAGCGAGGGGGGGGGAAATGAGCAGTTCTTC.

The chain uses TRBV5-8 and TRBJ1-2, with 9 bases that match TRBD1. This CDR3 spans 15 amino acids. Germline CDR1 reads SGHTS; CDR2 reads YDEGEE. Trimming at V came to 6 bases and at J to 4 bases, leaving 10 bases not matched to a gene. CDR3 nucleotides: TGTGCCAGCACCTTAGGACAGGGGAGGGCCTATGGCTACACCTTC. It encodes CASTLGQGRAYGYTF.

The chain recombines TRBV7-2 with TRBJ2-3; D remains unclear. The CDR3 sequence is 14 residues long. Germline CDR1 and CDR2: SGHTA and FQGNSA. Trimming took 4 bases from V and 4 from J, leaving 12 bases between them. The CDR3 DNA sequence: TGTGCCAGCAGCTCGAATAGCCGGGCAGATACGCAGTATTTT. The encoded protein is CASSSNSRADTQYF.

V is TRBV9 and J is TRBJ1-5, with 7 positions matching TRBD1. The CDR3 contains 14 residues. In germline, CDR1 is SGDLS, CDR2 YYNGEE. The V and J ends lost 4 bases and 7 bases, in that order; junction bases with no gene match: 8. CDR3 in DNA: TGTGCCAGCAGCTTGACAGGGATCGGGCAGCCCCAGCATTTT. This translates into CASSLTGIGQPQHF.

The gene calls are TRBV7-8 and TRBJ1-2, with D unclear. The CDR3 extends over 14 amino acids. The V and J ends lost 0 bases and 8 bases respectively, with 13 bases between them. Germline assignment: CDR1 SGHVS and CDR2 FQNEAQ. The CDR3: CASSLAGGIGGYTF. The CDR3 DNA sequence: TGTGCCAGCAGCTTAGCGGGAGGTATCGGGGGCTACACCTTC. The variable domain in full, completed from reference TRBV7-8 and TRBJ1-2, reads GAGVSQSPRYKVAKRGQDVALRCDPISGHVSLFWYQQALGQGPEFLTYFQNEAQLDKSGLPSDRFFAERPEGSVSTLKIQRTQQEDSAVYLCASSLAGGIGGYTFGSGTRLTVV.

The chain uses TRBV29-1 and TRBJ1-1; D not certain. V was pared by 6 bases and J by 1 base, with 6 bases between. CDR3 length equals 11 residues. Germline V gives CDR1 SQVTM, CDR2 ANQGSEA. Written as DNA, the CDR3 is TGCAGCGTACAACGGAACACTGAAGCTTTCTTT. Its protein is CSVQRNTEAFF. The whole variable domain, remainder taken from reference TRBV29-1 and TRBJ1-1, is SAVISQKPSRDICQRGTSLTIQCQVDSQVTMMFWYRQQPGQSLTLIATANQGSEATYESGFVIDKFPISRPNLTFSTLTVSNMSPEDSSIYLCSVQRNTEAFFGQGTRLTVV.

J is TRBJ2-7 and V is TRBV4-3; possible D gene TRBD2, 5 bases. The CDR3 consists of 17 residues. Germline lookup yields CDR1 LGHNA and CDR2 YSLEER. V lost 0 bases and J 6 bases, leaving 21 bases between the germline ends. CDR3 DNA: TGCGCCAGCAGCCAAGATTACGGGGAAAACGATGGTTTCGAGCAGTACTTC. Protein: CASSQDYGENDGFEQYF.

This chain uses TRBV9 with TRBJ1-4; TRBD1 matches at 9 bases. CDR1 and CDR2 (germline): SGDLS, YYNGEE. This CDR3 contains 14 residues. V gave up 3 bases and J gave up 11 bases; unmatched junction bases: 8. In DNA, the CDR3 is TGTGCCAGCAGCGCCCGGGACAGGGATTCGAAACTGTTTTTT. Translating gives CASSARDRDSKLFF.

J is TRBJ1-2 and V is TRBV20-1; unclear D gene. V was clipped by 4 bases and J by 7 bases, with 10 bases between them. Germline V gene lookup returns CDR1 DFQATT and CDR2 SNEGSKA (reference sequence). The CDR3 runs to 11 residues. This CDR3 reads CSANLRSGYTF. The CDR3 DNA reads TGCAGTGCTAATCTTCGGTCTGGCTACACCTTC.

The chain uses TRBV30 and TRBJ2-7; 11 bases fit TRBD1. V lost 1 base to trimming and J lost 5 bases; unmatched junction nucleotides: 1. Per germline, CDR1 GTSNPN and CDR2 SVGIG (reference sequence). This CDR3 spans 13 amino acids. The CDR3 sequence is CAWSGTGGNEQYF. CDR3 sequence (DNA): TGTGCCTGGAGTGGGACAGGGGGCAACGAGCAGTACTTC.

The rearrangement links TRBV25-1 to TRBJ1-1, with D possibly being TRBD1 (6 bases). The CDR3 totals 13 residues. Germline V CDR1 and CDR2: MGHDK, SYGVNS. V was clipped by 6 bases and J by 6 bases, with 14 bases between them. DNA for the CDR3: TGTGCCAGCAGGGCCGGGACATCCTCTGAAGCTTTCTTT. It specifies CASRAGTSSEAFF.

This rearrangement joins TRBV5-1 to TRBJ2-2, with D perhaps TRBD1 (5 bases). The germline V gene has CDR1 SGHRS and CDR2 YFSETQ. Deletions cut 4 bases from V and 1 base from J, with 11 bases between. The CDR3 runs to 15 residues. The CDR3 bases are TGCGCCAGCAGCACCCTCGGACAGAACACCGGGGAGCTGTTTTTT. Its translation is CASSTLGQNTGELFF.

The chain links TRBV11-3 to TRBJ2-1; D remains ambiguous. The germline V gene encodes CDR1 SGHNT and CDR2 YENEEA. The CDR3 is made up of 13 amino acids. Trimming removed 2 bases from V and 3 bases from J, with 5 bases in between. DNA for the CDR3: TGTGCCAGCAGCTTACTAGACTACAATGAGCAGTTCTTC. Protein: CASSLLDYNEQFF.